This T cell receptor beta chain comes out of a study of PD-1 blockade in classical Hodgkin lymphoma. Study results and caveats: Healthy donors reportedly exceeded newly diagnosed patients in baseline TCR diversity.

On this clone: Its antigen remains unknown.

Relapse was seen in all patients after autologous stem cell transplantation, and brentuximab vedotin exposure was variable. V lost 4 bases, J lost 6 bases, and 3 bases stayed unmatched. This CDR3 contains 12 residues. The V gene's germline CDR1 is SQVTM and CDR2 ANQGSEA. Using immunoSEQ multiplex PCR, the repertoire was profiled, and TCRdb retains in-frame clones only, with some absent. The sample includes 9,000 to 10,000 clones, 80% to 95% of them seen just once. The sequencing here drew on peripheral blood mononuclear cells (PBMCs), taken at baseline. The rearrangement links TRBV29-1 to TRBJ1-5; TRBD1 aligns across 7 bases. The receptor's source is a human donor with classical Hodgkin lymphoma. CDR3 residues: CSVGQGGQPQHF. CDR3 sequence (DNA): TGCAGCGTTGGGCAGGGGGGTCAGCCCCAGCATTTT.